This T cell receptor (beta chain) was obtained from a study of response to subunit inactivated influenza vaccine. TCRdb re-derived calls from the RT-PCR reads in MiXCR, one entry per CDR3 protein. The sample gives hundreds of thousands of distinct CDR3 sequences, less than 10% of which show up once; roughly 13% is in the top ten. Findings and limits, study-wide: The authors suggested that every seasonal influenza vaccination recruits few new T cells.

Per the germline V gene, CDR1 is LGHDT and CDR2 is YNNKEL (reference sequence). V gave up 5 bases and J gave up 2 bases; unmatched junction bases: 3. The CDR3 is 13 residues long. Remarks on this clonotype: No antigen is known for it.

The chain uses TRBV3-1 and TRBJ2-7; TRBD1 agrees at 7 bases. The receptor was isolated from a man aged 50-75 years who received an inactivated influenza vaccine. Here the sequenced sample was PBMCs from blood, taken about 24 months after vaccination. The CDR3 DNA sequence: TGTGCCAGCAGCTACAGGGGCGCCTACGAGCAGTACGTC. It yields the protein CASSYRGAYEQYV.